This T cell receptor (beta chain) is from a study of cytomegalovirus exposure and HLA in healthy donors. Data came from immunoSEQ multiplex PCR; TCRdb stores just in-frame clones and leaves some out. Of some 130,000 clones detected, approximately 84% appear once; the ten largest clones hold approximately 30%. About this clone: Its antigen is not identified.

V was cut by 0 bases and J by 7 bases, with 11 bases left in between. There are 15 residues in the CDR3. Per the germline V gene, CDR1 is SGDLS and CDR2 is YYNGEE. The study's findings and limits: Most observed TCR sequences were rare, whereas some public TCRs were detected in many donors. Cytomegalovirus-associated TCR beta chains were listed, numbering roughly 150. Subsequent analysis showed first-cohort TCR clusters tending to co-occur in roughly 130 validation repertoires.

The chain couples TRBV9 to TRBJ1-6; D is perhaps TRBD1 (5 bases). The sequenced sample consisted of PBMCs. This sequence was found in a man aged 25-40 years in good health and CMV-seropositive. The CDR3 loop reads CASSVDGGSNSPLHF. The CDR3 DNA reads TGTGCCAGCAGCGTAGACGGGGGTAGCAATTCACCCCTCCACTTT. The full variable domain, its missing parts supplied by reference TRBV9 and TRBJ1-6, is DSGVTQTPKHLITATGQRVTLRCSPRSGDLSVYWYQQSLDQGLQFLIQYYNGEERAKGNILERFSAQQFPDLHSELNLSSLELGDSALYFCASSVDGGSNSPLHFGNGTRLTVT.